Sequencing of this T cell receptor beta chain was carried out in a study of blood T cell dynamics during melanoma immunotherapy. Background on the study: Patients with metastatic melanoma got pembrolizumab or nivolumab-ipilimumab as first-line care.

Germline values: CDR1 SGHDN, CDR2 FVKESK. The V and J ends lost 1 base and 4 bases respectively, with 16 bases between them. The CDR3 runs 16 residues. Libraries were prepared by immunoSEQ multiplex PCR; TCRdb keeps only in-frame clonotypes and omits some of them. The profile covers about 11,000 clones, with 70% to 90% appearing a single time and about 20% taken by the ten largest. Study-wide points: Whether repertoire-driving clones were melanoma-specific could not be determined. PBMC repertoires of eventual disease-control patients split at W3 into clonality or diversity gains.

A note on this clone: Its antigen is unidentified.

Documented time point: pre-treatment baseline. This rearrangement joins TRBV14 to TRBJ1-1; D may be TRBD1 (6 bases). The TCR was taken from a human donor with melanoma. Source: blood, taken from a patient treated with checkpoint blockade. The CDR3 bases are TGTGCCAGCAGCCAAGCGGGGACACGCTCGACCACTGAAGCTTTCTTT. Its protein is CASSQAGTRSTTEAFF.